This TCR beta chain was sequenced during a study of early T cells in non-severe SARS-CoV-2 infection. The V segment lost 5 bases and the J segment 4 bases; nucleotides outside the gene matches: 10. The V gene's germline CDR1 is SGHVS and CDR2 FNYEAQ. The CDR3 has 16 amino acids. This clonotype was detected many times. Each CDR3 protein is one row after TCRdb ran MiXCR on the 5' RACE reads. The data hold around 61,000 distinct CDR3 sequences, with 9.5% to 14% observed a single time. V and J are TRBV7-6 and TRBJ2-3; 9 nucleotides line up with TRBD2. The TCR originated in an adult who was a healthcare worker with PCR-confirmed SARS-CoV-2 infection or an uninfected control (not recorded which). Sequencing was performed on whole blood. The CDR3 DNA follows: TGTGCCAGCAGCGCCCGAGGGCGGGGGGGCCCAGATACGCAGTATTTT. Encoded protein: CASSARGRGGPDTQYF.